A selection of T cell receptor beta chains follows, all from one sample in a study of blood T cell repertoires in COVID-19. Sequencing was performed with immunoSEQ multiplex PCR; in TCRdb, only in-frame clones are kept and a portion is missing. In the table there are 16,000 or so clones, roughly nine tenths of which are singletons. Source material: peripheral blood. The receptors derive from a man aged 80 or over with acute or convalescent COVID-19. Both conserved end residues are part of each CDR3.

cdr3_length | v_call | cdr3_aa
15 | TRBV6-5 | CASLPSGVVNTEAFF
14 | TRBV5-1 | CASSLRSDSYEQYF
13 | TRBV7-8 | CASSFDGGSPQHF
16 | TRBV10-1 | CASSEPQGTGGNTIYF
12 | TRBV6-2/TRBV6-3 | CASSTVNTEAFF
12 | TRBV6-2/TRBV6-3 | CASSSPDQPQHF
15 | TRBV5-1 | CASSGTSGRAETQYF
15 | TRBV9 | CASSVSWEGTDTQYF
16 | TRBV7-9 | CASSLADRATNEKLFF
14 | TRBV10-1 | CASSEDRSADTQYF
15 | TRBV6-1 | CASSDGQPYNSPLHF
14 | TRBV5-1 | CASSLSSGNGELFF
14 | TRBV5-1 | CASSPLSNPHEQYF
14 | TRBV5-8 | CASSLNAGNSPLHF
13 | TRBV5-1 | CASSFVGGETQYF
14 | TRBV6-5 | CASSEGGKEDTQYF
13 | TRBV18 | CASSPPMGNTIYF
12 | TRBV3-1/TRBV3-2 | CASSQRGHGAFF
15 | TRBV5-4 | CASRPGLAGHSEQFF
13 | TRBV11-2 | CASSPRTGGAQYF
13 | TRBV10-3 | CAISDLGSGPLFF
14 | TRBV19 | CASSITGQSYEQYF
16 | TRBV1 | CTSSQVWNRNNNEQFF
15 | TRBV5-5 | CASSLAGIDGNTIYF
12 | TRBV10-1 | CASSEGGDEQFF
15 | TRBV5-1 | CASSKDGGADTEAFF
14 | TRBV2 | CASSEQASNYGYTF
11 | TRBV20-1 | CSAYRGYEQYF
15 | TRBV11-2 | CASTLGQPLYNEQFF
14 | TRBV2 | CASSELGSVGEQYF
13 | TRBV2 | CASNPGLSYEQYF
15 | TRBV27 | CASSTPTGGIPEAFF
15 | TRBV5-1 | CASSVQGATNTEAFF
13 | TRBV12-3/TRBV12-4 | CASSRSYNSPLHF
17 | TRBV19 | CASSPQGAGRFNEKLFF
15 | TRBV11-2 | CASSLDGGLYYGYTF
15 | TRBV5-1 | CASRGTQGSNYGYTF
16 | TRBV5-1 | CASSLTGVSMNTEAFF
13 | TRBV9 | CASSVLPSDGYTF